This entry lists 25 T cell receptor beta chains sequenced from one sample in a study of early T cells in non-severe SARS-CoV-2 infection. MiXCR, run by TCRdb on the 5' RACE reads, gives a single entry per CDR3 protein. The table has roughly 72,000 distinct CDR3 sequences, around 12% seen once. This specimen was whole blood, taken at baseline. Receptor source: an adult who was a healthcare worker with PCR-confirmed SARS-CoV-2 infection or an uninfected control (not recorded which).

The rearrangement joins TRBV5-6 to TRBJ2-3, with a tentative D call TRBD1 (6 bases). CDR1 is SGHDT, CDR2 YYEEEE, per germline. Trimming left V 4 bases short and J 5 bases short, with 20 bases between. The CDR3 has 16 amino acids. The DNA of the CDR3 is TGTGCCAGCAGCCGGGATCTCAGGGGCAGCCAAGATACGCAGTATTTT. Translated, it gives CASSRDLRGSQDTQYF.

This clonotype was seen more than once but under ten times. The CDR3 protein is CASSLRRQASTDTQYF. Written as DNA, the CDR3 is TGTGCCAGCAGTTTGCGACGCCAGGCTAGCACAGATACGCAGTATTTT. The chain combines TRBV28 with TRBJ2-3, with D hard to call. The CDR3 is 16 residues long. Trimming took 3 bases from V and 0 from J, leaving 13 bases between them. Germline V gives CDR1 MDHEN, CDR2 SYDVKM. Supplemented by reference TRBV28 and TRBJ2-3, the full variable domain reads DVKVTQSSRYLVKRTGEKVFLECVQDMDHENMFWYRQDPGLGLRLIYFSYDVKMKEKGDIPEGYSVSREKKERFSLILESASTNQTSMYLCASSLRRQASTDTQYFGPGTRLTVL.

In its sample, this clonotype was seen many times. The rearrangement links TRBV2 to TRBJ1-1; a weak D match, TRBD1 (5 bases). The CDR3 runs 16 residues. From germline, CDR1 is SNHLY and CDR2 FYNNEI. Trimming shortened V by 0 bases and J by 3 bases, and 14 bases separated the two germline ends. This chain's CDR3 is CASSEAKRGFYTEAFF. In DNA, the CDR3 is TGTGCCAGCAGTGAAGCGAAGCGGGGCTTCTACACTGAAGCTTTCTTT.

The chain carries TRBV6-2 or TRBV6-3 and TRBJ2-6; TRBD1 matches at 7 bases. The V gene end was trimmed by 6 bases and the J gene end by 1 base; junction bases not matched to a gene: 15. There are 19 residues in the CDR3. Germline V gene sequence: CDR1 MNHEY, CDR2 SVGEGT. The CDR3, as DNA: TGTGCCAGCAGCCAGAGTACCGGGACAGCAGCTTCTGGGGCCAACGTCCTGACTTTC. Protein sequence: CASSQSTGTAASGANVLTF.

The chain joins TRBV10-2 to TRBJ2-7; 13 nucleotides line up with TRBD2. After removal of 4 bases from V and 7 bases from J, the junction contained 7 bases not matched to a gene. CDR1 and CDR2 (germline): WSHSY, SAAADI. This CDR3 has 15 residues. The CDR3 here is CASSGRTSGGVEQYF. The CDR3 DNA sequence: TGCGCCAGCAGTGGGAGGACTAGCGGGGGAGTTGAGCAGTACTTC.

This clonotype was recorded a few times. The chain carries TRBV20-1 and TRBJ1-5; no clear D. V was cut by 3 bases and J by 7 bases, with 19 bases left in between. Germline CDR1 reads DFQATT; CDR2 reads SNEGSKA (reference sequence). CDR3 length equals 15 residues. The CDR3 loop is CSASLRGVAVQPQHF. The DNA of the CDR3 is TGCAGTGCTAGTCTCCGTGGGGTAGCGGTCCAGCCCCAGCATTTT.

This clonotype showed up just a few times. In DNA form, the CDR3 reads TGTGCCAGCAGCTTAGCGGTGAACACCGGGGAGCTGTTTTTT. This encodes CASSLAVNTGELFF. The rearrangement joins TRBV7-9 to TRBJ2-2; D call uncertain. The germline V and J ends were trimmed by 0 bases and 1 base, with 3 bases remaining between them. CDR1 and CDR2 (germline): SEHNR, FQNEAQ (reference sequence). This CDR3 is built from 14 residues.

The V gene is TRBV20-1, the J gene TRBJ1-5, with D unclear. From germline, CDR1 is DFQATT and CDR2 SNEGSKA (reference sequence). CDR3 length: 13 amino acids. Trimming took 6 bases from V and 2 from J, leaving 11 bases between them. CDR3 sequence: CSAMGVGNQPQHF. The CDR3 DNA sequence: TGCAGTGCCATGGGAGTTGGCAATCAGCCCCAGCATTTT.

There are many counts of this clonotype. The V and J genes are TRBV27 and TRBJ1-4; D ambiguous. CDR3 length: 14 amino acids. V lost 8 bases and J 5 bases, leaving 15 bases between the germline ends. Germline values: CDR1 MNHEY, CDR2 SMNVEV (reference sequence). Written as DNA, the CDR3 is TGTGCCAGCGCACCGGCGGTACTCAATGAAAAACTGTTTTTT. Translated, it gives CASAPAVLNEKLFF.

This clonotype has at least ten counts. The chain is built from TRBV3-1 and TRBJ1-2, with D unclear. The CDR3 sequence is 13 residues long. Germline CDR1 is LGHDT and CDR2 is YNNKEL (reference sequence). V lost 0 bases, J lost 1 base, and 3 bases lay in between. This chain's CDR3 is CASSQDDNYGYTF. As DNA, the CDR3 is TGTGCCAGCAGCCAAGACGATAACTATGGCTACACCTTC.

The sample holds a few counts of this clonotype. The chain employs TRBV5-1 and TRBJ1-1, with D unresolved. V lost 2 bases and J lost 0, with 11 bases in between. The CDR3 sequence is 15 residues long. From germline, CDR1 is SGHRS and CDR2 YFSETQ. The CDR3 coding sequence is TGCGCCAGCAGCTTAAGAATATCGATGAACACTGAAGCTTTCTTT. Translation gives CASSLRISMNTEAFF.

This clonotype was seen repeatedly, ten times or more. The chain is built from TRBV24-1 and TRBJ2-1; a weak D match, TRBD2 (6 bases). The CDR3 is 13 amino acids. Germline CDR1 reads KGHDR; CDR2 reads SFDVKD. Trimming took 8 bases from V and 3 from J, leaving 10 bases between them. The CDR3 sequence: CATTGGVYNEQFF. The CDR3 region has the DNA TGTGCCACCACAGGAGGGGTCTACAATGAGCAGTTCTTC.

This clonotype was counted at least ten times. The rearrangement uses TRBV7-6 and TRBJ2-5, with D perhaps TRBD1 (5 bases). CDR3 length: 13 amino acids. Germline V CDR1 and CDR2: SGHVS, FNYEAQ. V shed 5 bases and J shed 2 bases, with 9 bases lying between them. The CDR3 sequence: CASSRDRQETQYF. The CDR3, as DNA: TGTGCCAGCAGCAGAGACAGACAAGAGACCCAGTACTTC.

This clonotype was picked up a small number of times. The CDR3 is CSAAGSASGVYEQFF. In DNA, the CDR3 is TGCAGTGCCGCAGGTAGTGCTAGCGGGGTGTATGAGCAGTTCTTC. The chain is built from TRBV20-1 and TRBJ2-1, with 9 bases that match TRBD2. Germline CDR1 reads DFQATT; CDR2 reads SNEGSKA (reference sequence). V shed 6 bases, J shed 8 bases, and the junction held 14 bases outside the gene matches. The CDR3 totals 15 residues.

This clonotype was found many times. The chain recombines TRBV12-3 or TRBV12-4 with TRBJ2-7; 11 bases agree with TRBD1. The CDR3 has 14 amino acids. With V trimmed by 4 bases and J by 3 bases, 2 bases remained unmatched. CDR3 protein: CASSSGTGGYEQYF. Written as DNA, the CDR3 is TGTGCCAGCAGTTCCGGGACAGGGGGCTACGAGCAGTACTTC.

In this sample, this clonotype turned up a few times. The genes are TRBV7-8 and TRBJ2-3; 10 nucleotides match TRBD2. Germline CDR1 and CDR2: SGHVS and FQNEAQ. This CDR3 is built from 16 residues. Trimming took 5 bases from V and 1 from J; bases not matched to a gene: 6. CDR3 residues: CASSISGGIGTDTQYF. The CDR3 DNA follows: TGTGCCAGCAGCATTAGCGGGGGGATAGGCACAGATACGCAGTATTTT.

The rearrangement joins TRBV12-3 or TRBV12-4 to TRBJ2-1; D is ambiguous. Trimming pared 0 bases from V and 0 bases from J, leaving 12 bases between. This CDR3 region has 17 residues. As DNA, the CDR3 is TGTGCCAGCAGTTTAGCGCCAATCGATAGCTCCTACAATGAGCAGTTCTTC. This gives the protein CASSLAPIDSSYNEQFF.

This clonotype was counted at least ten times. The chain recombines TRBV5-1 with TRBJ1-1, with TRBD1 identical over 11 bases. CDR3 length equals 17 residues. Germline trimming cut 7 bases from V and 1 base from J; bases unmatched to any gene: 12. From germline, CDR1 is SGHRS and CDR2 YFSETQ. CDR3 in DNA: TGCGCCAGCCGCTCCCCACGGACAGGGGGCGGGAACACTGAAGCTTTCTTT. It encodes CASRSPRTGGGNTEAFF. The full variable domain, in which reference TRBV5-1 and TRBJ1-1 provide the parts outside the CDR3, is KAGVTQTPRYLIKTRGQQVTLSCSPISGHRSVSWYQQTPGQGLQFLFEYFSETQRNKGNFPGRFSGRQFSNSRSEMNVSTLELGDSALYLCASRSPRTGGGNTEAFFGQGTRLTVV.

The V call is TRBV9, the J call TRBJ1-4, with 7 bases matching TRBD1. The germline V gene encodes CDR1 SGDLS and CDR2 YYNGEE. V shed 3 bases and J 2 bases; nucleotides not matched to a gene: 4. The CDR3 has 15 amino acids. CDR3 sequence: CASSGTGATNEKLFF. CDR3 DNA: TGTGCCAGCAGCGGTACAGGGGCCACTAATGAAAAACTGTTTTTT. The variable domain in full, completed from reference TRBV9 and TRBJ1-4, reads DSGVTQTPKHLITATGQRVTLRCSPRSGDLSVYWYQQSLDQGLQFLIQYYNGEERAKGNILERFSAQQFPDLHSELNLSSLELGDSALYFCASSGTGATNEKLFFGSGTQLSVL.

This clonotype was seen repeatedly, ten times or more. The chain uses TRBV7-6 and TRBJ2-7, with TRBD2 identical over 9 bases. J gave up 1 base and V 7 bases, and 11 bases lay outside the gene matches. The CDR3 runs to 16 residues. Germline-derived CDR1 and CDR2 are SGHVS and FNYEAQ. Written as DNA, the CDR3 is TGTGCCAGCACCATTGGGGCGGGGGGGTCTTCCTACGAGCAGTACTTC. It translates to CASTIGAGGSSYEQYF.

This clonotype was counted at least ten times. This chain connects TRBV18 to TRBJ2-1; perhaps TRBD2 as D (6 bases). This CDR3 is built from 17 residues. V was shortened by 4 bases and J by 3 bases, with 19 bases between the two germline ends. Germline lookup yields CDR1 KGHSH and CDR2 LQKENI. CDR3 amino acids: CASSRIGTSPIYNEQFF. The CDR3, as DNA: TGTGCCAGCTCACGCATAGGTACTAGCCCTATCTACAATGAGCAGTTCTTC.

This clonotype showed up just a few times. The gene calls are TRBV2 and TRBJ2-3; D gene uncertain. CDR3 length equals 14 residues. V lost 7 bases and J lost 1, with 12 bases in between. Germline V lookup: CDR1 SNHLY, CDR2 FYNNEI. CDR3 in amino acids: CASTFFRGTDTQYF. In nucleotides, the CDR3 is TGTGCCAGCACCTTTTTCCGGGGCACAGATACGCAGTATTTT.

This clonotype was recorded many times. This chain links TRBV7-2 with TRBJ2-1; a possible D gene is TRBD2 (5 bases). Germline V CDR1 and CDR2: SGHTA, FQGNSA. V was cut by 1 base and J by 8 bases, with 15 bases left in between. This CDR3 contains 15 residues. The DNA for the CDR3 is TGTGCCAGCAGCTTAGGTAGCGTGGGTCCCGATGAGCAGTTCTTC. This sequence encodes CASSLGSVGPDEQFF.

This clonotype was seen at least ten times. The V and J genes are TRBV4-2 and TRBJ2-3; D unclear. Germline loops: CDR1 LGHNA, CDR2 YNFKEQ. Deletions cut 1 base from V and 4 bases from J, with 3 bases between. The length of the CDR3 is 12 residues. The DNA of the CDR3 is TGTGCCAGCAGCCAAGGGGCAGATACGCAGTATTTT. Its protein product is CASSQGADTQYF.

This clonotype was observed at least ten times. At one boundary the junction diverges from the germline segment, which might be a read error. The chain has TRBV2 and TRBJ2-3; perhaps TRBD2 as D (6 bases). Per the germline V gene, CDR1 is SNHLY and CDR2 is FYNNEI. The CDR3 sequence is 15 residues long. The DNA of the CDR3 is TGTGCCACCAGTCCGGGACTGCTCAACACAGATACGCAGTATTTT. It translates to CATSPGLLNTDTQYF.